A single T cell receptor beta chain is shown here with its context. The antigen is not known. Every participating donor contributed approximately 10 milliliters of peripheral blood through a draw. Per sample, a minimum of 7 million PBMCs were isolated. Per individual sample, total RNA of at least 5.5 micrograms was extracted. Trimming cost V 4 bases and J 8 bases, with 9 bases left between them. This CDR3 comprises 12 residues. Per germline, CDR1 MNHEY and CDR2 SMNVEV (reference sequence). This entry belongs to a study of blood T cells in healthy people across ages. Study results and caveats: TCR beta diversity per million T cells fell roughly linearly with age.

Together with a sample-barcoded 5' primer, a J-beta primer mix was included in a second PCR lasting about 6 to 11 cycles. TCRdb ran MiXCR on the 5' RACE reads and lists one entry per CDR3 protein. The repertoire includes 780,000 or so distinct CDR3 sequences, about 56% of them detected once, and under 30% sits in the top ten. The chain couples TRBV27 to TRBJ2-1, with D unresolved. This sequence originates from a man aged 35 to 55 in good health. The sample was blood. The CDR3 protein is CASSSVWDEQFF. The CDR3 DNA is TGTGCCAGCAGTTCTGTATGGGATGAGCAGTTCTTC.